This T cell receptor beta chain was captured by sequencing in a study of persistence of HIV-infected CD4 T cells. Overall study results and limits: Antigen-responding cells were enriched for degenerate expanded CDR3beta sequences.

This was the immunoSEQ version 4 assay in survey mode. Generated by immunoSEQ multiplex PCR, the TCRdb table keeps only in-frame clones and is missing some. The table shows fewer than 40,000 clones, with roughly four fifths occurring only once. Lysates of CMV-infected fibroblasts at 10 ug/mL stimulated these cells. Sorted nonresponding memory CD4+ T cells were CD40L-negative, CD69-negative, CD45RO-high. Comments on this clone: Its target is not known.

This TCR was sampled from an adult man with HIV who was CMV-seropositive. The sample was CD4+ T cells sorted from PBMCs after roughly 20-hour stimulation, taken from a patient who received antiretroviral therapy.

For the CDR3, the DNA is TGTGCCAGCAGCTTAGAAGGAAACACCATATATTTT. This translates into CASSLEGNTIYF. The genes are TRBV7-8 and TRBJ1-3; no clear D gene. Germline V gene data show CDR1 as SGHVS and CDR2 as FQNEAQ. This CDR3 region has 12 residues. V dropped 1 base and J dropped 4 bases, with 2 bases sitting between them.